The 18 T cell receptor beta chains below all came from one sample that was sequenced in a study of T-cell memory formation after mild COVID-19. TCRdb used MiXCR to reprocess the 5' RACE reads, holding one entry per CDR3 protein. The table records hundreds of thousands of distinct CDR3 sequences, approximately 14% of them present only once. Sequenced input: PBMCs or a T cell subset sorted from them (not recorded which). These TCRs come from a man between 18 and 35 years old who had mild COVID-19 (a few samples of this study predate the infection). Cell type and time point are not known.

This clonotype has ten or more counts. The gene calls are TRBV5-1 and TRBJ2-7; D is possibly TRBD1 (6 bases). The V end was cut by 2 bases, the J end by 5 bases, with 8 bases between. This CDR3 has 12 amino acids. The V gene's germline CDR1 is SGHRS and CDR2 YFSETQ. CDR3 in amino acids: CASSFAGDEQYF. Here the CDR3 DNA reads TGCGCCAGCAGCTTTGCAGGGGACGAGCAGTACTTC.

This clonotype was found a few times. J is TRBJ1-2 and V is TRBV25-1; 7 positions match TRBD1. CDR1 MGHDK and CDR2 SYGVNS come from the germline V gene. Trimming removed 2 bases from V and 4 bases from J; junction bases left unmatched: 4. This CDR3 is built from 14 residues. The chain's CDR3 is CASSELTGAYGYTF. The CDR3, as DNA: TGTGCCAGCAGTGAACTTACAGGGGCCTATGGCTACACCTTC.

This clonotype was seen many times. This chain uses TRBV5-1 with TRBJ2-1; no definite D call. The CDR3 has 11 residues. Trimming took 0 bases from V and 8 from J, leaving 3 bases between them. Germline loops: CDR1 SGHRS, CDR2 YFSETQ. DNA of the CDR3: TGCGCCAGCAGCTTGGAATATGAGCAGTTCTTC. The encoded protein is CASSLEYEQFF.

The table lists this clonotype with many counts. V gene TRBV7-9 combines with J gene TRBJ2-1; tentatively, D is TRBD2 (5 bases). CDR1 and CDR2 (germline): SEHNR, FQNEAQ (reference sequence). The CDR3 covers 15 residues. V was trimmed by 0 bases and J by 2 bases, leaving 8 bases between them. CDR3 DNA: TGTGCCAGCAGCTTAGCCCGGGGTGCCTACAATGAGCAGTTCTTC. The encoded protein is CASSLARGAYNEQFF.

The V call is TRBV7-6, the J call TRBJ2-3; D is undetermined. Germline-derived CDR1 and CDR2 are SGHVS and FNYEAQ. Trimming cost V 5 bases and J 6 bases, with 12 bases left between them. There are 13 residues in the CDR3. The CDR3 region is CASSIQHPDTQYF. DNA of the CDR3: TGTGCCAGCAGCATACAGCATCCGGATACGCAGTATTTT.

The chain is built from TRBV19 and TRBJ2-3; possible D gene TRBD1, 7 bases. CDR3 length: 16 amino acids. Germline V gene lookup returns CDR1 LNHDA and CDR2 SQIVND (reference sequence). The germline V and J ends were trimmed by 5 bases and 2 bases, with 17 bases remaining between them. The CDR3 DNA reads as TGTGCCAGTAGTTCTTCGCGGGACAGCTTCACAGATACGCAGTATTTT. This codes for CASSSSRDSFTDTQYF.

This clonotype was counted a few times. This chain connects TRBV4-3 to TRBJ1-1, with D possibly being TRBD1 (5 bases). V lost 0 bases and J lost 8, with 10 bases in between. This CDR3 has 13 amino acids. The V gene's germline CDR1 is LGHNA and CDR2 YSLEER. The CDR3: CASSQDLGREAFF. The CDR3 region has the DNA TGCGCCAGCAGCCAAGATTTGGGGCGCGAAGCTTTCTTT.

V and J are TRBV18 and TRBJ2-4; 7 nucleotides match TRBD1. The trim removed 4 bases at V and 2 bases at J, leaving 2 bases unmatched. This CDR3 spans 14 amino acids. The germline CDR1 and CDR2 sequences are KGHSH and LQKENI. The CDR3 reads CASSQGGTKNIQYF. The CDR3 coding sequence is TGTGCCAGCTCACAAGGGGGCACCAAAAACATTCAGTACTTC.

This clonotype was recorded a few times. The chain has TRBV7-2 and TRBJ2-2; TRBD1 matches at 8 bases. V trimming: 2 bases; J trimming: 4 bases; junction bases outside the gene matches: 3. This CDR3 is built from 15 residues. CDR1 is SGHTA and CDR2 is FQGNSA in the germline V gene. This CDR3 is CASSLIGQGTGELFF. The DNA of the CDR3 is TGTGCCAGCAGCTTAATTGGACAGGGCACCGGGGAGCTGTTTTTT.

This clonotype occurred a few times. CDR3 in amino acids: CASSPGLAGSSYEQYF. CDR3 coding DNA: TGTGCCAGCAGCCCGGGACTAGCGGGGTCCTCCTACGAGCAGTACTTC. This rearrangement joins TRBV5-4 to TRBJ2-7; 13 nucleotides agree with TRBD2. V gave up 4 bases and J gave up 0 bases; unmatched junction bases: 4. The CDR3 has 16 amino acids. Germline values: CDR1 SGHNT, CDR2 YYREEE (reference sequence).

This clonotype was picked up a small number of times. CDR3 residues: CASSPRTSGFNEQFF. CDR3 in DNA: TGCGCCAGCAGCCCTCGGACTAGCGGTTTCAATGAGCAGTTCTTC. This chain connects TRBV4-3 to TRBJ2-1; 10 positions match TRBD2. Germline lookup yields CDR1 LGHNA and CDR2 YSLEER. Unmatched junction bases numbered 6, after V lost 4 bases and J lost 6 bases. This CDR3 comprises 15 residues.

The chain recombines TRBV21-1 with TRBJ1-4; the DNA was not used to check the table's D call, TRBD1. TRBV21-1 is shown as a pseudogene. There are 17 residues in the CDR3. The CDR3: CASSKEESGALNEKLFF. The DNA of the CDR3 is TGTGCCAGCAGCAAAGAAGAGTCCGGGGCGCTTAATGAAAAACTGTTTTTT.

This clonotype has at least ten counts. V and J are TRBV25-1 and TRBJ1-4; D might be TRBD1 (5 bases). Trimming removed 3 bases at V and 11 bases at J, with 19 bases between. CDR1 is MGHDK, CDR2 SYGVNS, per germline. The CDR3 extends over 15 amino acids. This chain's CDR3 is CASSDDTGVWEKLFF. The CDR3 DNA sequence: TGTGCCAGCAGTGACGATACGGGGGTTTGGGAGAAACTGTTTTTT.

This clonotype was detected only a few times. The rearrangement joins TRBV20-1 to TRBJ1-2; 8 bases agree with TRBD1. Germline V gives CDR1 DFQATT, CDR2 SNEGSKA (reference sequence). The CDR3 consists of 15 residues. V was pared by 6 bases and J by 8 bases, with 17 bases of the junction left unmatched. The CDR3 protein is CSAARADRGSGGYTF. DNA for the CDR3: TGCAGTGCCGCAAGGGCCGACAGGGGCTCAGGCGGCTACACCTTC.

This clonotype showed up just a few times. The genes are TRBV6-2 or TRBV6-3 and TRBJ1-5; D remains ambiguous. V gave up 6 bases and J gave up 6 bases, with 9 bases separating them. The CDR3 contains 12 residues. Germline V gene lookup returns CDR1 MNHEY and CDR2 SVGEGT. CDR3 sequence: CASRVPGQPQHF. CDR3 in DNA: TGTGCCAGCAGAGTCCCCGGTCAGCCCCAGCATTTT.

This sequence joins TRBV5-1 and TRBJ1-1; the D gene is possibly TRBD1 (5 bases). The CDR3 extends over 12 amino acids. Looked up from germline, CDR1 is SGHRS and CDR2 is YFSETQ. Trimming removed 7 bases from V and 5 bases from J, with 12 bases in between. Here the CDR3 reads CASGGAGTEAFF. The DNA of the CDR3 is TGCGCCAGCGGGGGAGCAGGGACTGAAGCTTTCTTT. Full variable domain (rest looked up from reference TRBV5-1 and TRBJ1-1): KAGVTQTPRYLIKTRGQQVTLSCSPISGHRSVSWYQQTPGQGLQFLFEYFSETQRNKGNFPGRFSGRQFSNSRSEMNVSTLELGDSALYLCASGGAGTEAFFGQGTRLTVV.

This chain uses TRBV7-2 with TRBJ2-1; 11 positions agree with TRBD2. Losses at the gene ends were 4 bases for V and 3 bases for J; bases not matched to a gene: 2. The germline V gene encodes CDR1 SGHTA and CDR2 FQGNSA. The CDR3 loop spans 15 amino acids. This CDR3 reads CASSSSGGFYNEQFF. CDR3 nucleotide sequence: TGTGCCAGCAGCTCTAGCGGGGGGTTCTACAATGAGCAGTTCTTC.

The sample holds a few counts of this clonotype. The chain recombines TRBV6-5 with TRBJ1-5; D is uncertain. The CDR3 contains 14 residues. The germline gives CDR1 MNHEY, CDR2 SVGAGI. The ends were cut back, 0 bases at V and 4 bases at J, with 7 bases in the middle. The CDR3 DNA reads TGTGCCAGCAGTTACTCGACTACGAATCAGCCCCAGCATTTT. Amino acids: CASSYSTTNQPQHF.